This T cell receptor beta chain was found in a study of T cells after yellow fever vaccination. Study outcomes and limitations: Weaker overall, the secondary response nonetheless peaked faster (day 5 versus 15).

This clonotype was seen many times. Antigen: not known. TCRdb independently ran MiXCR on the 5' RACE reads; one entry per CDR3 protein. This sample yields about 300,000 distinct CDR3 sequences, of which under 9% are seen a single time; about 3.7% belongs to the top ten. The sequenced sample was CD4+ T cells sorted from PBMCs, obtained 5 days after the yellow fever booster vaccination. The clonotype comes from a man between 18 and 29 years old who received the YFV17D yellow fever vaccine.

CDR3 amino acids: CTSSQDRVGDTDTQYF. For the CDR3, the DNA is TGCACCAGCAGCCAAGATCGGGTTGGGGACACAGATACGCAGTATTTT. The chain employs TRBV1 and TRBJ2-3. TRBV1 is classified as a pseudogene. The CDR3 totals 16 residues.